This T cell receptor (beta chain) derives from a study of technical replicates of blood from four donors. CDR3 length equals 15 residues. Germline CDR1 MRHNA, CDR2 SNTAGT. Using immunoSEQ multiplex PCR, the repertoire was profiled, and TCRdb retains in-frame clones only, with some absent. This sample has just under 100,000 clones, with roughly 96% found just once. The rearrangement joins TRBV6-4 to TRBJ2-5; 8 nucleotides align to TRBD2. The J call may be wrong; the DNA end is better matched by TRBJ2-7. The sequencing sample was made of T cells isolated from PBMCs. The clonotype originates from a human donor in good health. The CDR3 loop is CASSDSYGRAYEQYF. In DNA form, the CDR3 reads TGTGCCAGCAGTGACTCCTACGGGAGGGCCTACGAGCAGTACTTC.